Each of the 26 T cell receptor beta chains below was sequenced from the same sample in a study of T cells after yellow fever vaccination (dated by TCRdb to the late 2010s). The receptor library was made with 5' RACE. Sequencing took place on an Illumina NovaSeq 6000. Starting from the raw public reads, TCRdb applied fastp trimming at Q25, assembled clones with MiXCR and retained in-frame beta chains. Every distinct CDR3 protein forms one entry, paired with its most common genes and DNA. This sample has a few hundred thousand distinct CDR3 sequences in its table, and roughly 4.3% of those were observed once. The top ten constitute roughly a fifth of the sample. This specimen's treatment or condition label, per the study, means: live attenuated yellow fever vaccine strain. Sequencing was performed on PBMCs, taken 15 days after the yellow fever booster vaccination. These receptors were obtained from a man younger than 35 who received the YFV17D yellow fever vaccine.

The CDR3 protein is CASSFAAGLRPQHF. In nucleotides, the CDR3 is TGTGCCAGCAGTTTCGCGGCAGGCTTACGGCCCCAGCATTTT. This chain uses TRBV12-3 or TRBV12-4 with TRBJ1-5; D gene unclear. The CDR3 sequence is 14 residues long. V lost 3 bases, J lost 9 bases, and 15 bases lay in between.

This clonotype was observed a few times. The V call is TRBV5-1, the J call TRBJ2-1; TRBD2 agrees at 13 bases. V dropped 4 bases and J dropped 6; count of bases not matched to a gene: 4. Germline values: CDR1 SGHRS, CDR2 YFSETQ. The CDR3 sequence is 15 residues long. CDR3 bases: TGCGCCAGCAGCCTGGGACTAGCGGGGAGCAATGAGCAGTTCTTC. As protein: CASSLGLAGSNEQFF.

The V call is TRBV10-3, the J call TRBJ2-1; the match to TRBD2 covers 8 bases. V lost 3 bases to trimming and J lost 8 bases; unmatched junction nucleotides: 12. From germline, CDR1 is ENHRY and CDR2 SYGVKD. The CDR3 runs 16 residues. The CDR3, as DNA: TGTGCCATCAGTGACCAGCGGGGGTCCTATGGGCATGAGCAGTTCTTC. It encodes CAISDQRGSYGHEQFF.

The CDR3 loop is CASTSGVGAFF. As DNA, the CDR3 is TGTGCCAGCACCTCCGGGGTAGGGGCTTTCTTT. The chain joins TRBV25-1 to TRBJ1-1; D is unresolved. The CDR3 has 11 amino acids. The V end lost 7 bases, the J end lost 11 bases, and 14 bases lay between the germline ends. Germline CDR1 and CDR2: MGHDK and SYGVNS.

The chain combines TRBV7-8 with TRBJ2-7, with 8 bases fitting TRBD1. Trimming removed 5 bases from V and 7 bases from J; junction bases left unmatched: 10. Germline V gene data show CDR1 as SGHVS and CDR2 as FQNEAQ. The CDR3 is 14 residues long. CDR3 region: CASSPRTGYGEQYF. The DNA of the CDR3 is TGTGCCAGCAGCCCACGGACAGGGTATGGAGAGCAGTACTTC. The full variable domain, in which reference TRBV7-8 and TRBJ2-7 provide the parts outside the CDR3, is GAGVSQSPRYKVAKRGQDVALRCDPISGHVSLFWYQQALGQGPEFLTYFQNEAQLDKSGLPSDRFFAERPEGSVSTLKIQRTQQEDSAVYLCASSPRTGYGEQYFGPGTRLTVT.

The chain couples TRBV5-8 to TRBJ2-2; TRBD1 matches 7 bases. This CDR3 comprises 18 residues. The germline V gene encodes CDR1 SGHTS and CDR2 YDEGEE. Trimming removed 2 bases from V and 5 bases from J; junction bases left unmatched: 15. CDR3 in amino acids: CASSFWTGTEGETGELFF. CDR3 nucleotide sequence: TGTGCCAGCAGCTTTTGGACAGGAACAGAGGGGGAGACCGGGGAGCTGTTTTTT.

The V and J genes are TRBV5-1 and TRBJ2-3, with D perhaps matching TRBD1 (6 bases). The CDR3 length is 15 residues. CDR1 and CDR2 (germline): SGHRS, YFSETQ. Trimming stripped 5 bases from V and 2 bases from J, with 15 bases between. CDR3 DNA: TGCGCCAGCAGATTCGGGACAACCGTCACAGATACGCAGTATTTT. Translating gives CASRFGTTVTDTQYF.

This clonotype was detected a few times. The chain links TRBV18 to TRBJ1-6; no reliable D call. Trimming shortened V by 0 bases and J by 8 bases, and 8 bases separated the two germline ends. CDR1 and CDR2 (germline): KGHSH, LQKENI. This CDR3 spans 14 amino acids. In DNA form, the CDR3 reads TGTGCCAGCTCACCACCGGCAGGCGATTCACCCCTCCACTTT. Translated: CASSPPAGDSPLHF.

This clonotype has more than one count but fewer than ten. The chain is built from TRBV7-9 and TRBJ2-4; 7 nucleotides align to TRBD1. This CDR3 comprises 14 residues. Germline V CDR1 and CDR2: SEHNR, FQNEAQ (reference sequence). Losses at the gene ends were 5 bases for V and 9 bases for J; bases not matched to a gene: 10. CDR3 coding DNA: TGTGCCAGCAGCGACGACAGGGCCGGAGGCATTCAGTACTTC. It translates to CASSDDRAGGIQYF. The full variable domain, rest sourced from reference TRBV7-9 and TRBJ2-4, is DTGVSQNPRHKITKRGQNVTFRCDPISEHNRLYWYRQTLGQGPEFLTYFQNEAQLEKSRLLSDRFSAERPKGSFSTLEIQRTEQGDSAMYLCASSDDRAGGIQYFGAGTRLSVL.

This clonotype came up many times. CDR3 sequence reads: CASSFPGQSYEQYF. The CDR3 nucleotides are TGCGCCAGCAGCTTCCCGGGACAGTCCTACGAGCAGTACTTC. The chain couples TRBV5-1 to TRBJ2-7; 7 nucleotides agree with TRBD1. The CDR3 has 14 amino acids. Germline V gives CDR1 SGHRS, CDR2 YFSETQ. The V and J ends lost 2 bases and 1 base, in that order; junction bases with no gene match: 3.

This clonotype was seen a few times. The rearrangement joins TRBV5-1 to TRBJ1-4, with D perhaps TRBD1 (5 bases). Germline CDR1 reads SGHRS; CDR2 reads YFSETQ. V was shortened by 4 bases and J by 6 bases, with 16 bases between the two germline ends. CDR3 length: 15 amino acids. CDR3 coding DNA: TGCGCCAGCAGCCCCCGGGACCCAATGGATGAAAAACTGTTTTTT. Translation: CASSPRDPMDEKLFF.

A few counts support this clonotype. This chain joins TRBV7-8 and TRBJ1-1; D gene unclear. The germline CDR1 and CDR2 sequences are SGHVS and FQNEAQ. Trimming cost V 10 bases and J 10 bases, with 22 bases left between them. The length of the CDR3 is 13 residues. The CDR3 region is CATSADHPRGAFF. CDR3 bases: TGTGCCACCTCAGCCGATCACCCCCGAGGAGCTTTCTTT. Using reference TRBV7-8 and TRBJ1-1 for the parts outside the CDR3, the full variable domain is GAGVSQSPRYKVAKRGQDVALRCDPISGHVSLFWYQQALGQGPEFLTYFQNEAQLDKSGLPSDRFFAERPEGSVSTLKIQRTQQEDSAVYLCATSADHPRGAFFGQGTRLTVV.

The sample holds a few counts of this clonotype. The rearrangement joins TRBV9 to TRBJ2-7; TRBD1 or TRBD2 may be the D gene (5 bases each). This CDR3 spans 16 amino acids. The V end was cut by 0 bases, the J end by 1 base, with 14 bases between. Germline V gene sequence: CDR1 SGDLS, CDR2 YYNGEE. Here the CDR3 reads CASSVGEGPVSYEQYF. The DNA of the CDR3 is TGTGCCAGCAGCGTAGGAGAGGGGCCAGTGTCCTACGAGCAGTACTTC. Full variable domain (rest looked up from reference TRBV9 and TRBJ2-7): DSGVTQTPKHLITATGQRVTLRCSPRSGDLSVYWYQQSLDQGLQFLIQYYNGEERAKGNILERFSAQQFPDLHSELNLSSLELGDSALYFCASSVGEGPVSYEQYFGPGTRLTVT.

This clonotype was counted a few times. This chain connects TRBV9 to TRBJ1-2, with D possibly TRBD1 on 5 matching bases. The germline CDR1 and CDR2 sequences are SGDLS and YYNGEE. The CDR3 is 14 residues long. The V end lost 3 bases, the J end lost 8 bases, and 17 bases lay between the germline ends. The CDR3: CASSAPGRAEGYTF. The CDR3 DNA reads TGTGCCAGCAGCGCCCCGGGCAGGGCGGAAGGCTACACCTTC.

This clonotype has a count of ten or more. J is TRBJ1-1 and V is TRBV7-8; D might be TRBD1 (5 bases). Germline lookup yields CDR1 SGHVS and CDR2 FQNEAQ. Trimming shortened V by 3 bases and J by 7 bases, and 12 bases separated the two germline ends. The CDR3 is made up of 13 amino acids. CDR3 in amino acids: CASSFGGLIEAFF. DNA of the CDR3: TGTGCCAGCAGCTTTGGGGGACTCATTGAAGCTTTCTTT.

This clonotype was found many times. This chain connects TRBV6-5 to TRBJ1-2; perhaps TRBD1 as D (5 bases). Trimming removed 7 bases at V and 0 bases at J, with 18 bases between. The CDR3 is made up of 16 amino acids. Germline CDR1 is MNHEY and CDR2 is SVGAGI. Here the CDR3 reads CASMISGAGSNYGYTF. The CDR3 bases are TGTGCCAGCATGATCTCCGGGGCCGGATCTAACTATGGCTACACCTTC.

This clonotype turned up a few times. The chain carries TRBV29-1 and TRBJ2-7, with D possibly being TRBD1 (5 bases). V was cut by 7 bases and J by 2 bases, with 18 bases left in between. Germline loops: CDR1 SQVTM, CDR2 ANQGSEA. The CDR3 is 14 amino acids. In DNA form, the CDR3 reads TGCAGCGGGCTCCGACAGCTAGTTCCCTACGAGCAGTACGTC. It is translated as CSGLRQLVPYEQYV.

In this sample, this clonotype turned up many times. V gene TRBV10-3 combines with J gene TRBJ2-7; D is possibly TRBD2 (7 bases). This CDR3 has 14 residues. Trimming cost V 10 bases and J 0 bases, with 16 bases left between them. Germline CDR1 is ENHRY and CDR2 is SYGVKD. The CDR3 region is CATSGGGSSYEQYF. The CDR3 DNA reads TGTGCCACCAGCGGCGGGGGCAGCTCCTACGAGCAGTACTTC.

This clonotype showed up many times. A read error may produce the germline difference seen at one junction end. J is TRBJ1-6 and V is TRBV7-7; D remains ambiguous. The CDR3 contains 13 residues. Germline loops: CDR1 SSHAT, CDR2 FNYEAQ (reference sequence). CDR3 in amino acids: CASSFNINSPLHF. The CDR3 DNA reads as TGTGCTAGCAGCTTCAACATTAATTCACCCCTCCACTTT.

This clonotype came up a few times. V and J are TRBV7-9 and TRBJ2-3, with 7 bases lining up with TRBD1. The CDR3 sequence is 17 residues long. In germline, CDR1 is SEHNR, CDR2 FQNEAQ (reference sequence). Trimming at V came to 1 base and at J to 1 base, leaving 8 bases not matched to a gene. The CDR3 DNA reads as TGTGCCAGCAGCTTAGGCAAGCCGGGACAGCGCACAGATACGCAGTATTTT. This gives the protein CASSLGKPGQRTDTQYF.

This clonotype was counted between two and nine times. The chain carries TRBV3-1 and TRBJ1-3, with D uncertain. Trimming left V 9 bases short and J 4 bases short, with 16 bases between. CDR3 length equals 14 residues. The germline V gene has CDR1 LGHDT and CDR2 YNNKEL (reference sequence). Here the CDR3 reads CASTMRMAGNTIYF. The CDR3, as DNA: TGTGCCAGTACCATGCGGATGGCAGGAAACACCATATATTTT.

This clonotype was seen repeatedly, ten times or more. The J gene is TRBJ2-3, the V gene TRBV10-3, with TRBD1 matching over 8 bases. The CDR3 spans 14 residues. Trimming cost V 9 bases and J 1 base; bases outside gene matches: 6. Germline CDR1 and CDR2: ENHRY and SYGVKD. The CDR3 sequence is CAILPGQGTDTQYF. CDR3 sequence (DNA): TGTGCCATACTCCCGGGACAGGGCACAGATACGCAGTATTTT.

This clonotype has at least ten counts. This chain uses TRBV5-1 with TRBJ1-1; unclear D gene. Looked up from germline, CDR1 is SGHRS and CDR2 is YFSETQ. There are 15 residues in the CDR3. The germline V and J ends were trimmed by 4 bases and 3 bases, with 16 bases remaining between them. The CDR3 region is CASSPETTGDTEAFF. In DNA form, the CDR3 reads TGCGCCAGCAGCCCGGAGACTACTGGGGACACTGAAGCTTTCTTT.

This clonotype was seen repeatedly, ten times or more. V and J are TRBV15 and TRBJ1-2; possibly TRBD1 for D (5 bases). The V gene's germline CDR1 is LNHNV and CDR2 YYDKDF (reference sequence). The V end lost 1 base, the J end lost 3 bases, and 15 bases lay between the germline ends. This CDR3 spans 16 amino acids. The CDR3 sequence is CATSRGRTSRYYGYTF. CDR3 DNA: TGTGCCACCAGCAGAGGCCGGACATCCCGTTACTATGGCTACACCTTC.

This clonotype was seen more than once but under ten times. CDR3 DNA sequence: TGTGCCAGCAGCTTAGCGAGGGAAAAGGCCGGGGAGCTGTTTTTT. As protein: CASSLAREKAGELFF. This sequence joins TRBV7-2 and TRBJ2-2; D may be TRBD2 (5 bases). There are 15 residues in the CDR3. The germline CDR1 and CDR2 sequences are SGHTA and FQGNSA. The V end was cut by 0 bases, the J end by 6 bases, with 11 bases between.

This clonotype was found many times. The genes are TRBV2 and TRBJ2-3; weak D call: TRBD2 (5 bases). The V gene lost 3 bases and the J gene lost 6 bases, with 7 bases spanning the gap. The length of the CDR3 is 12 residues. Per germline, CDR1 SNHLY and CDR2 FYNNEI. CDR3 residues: CASSERVDTQYF. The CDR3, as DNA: TGTGCCAGCAGTGAGAGGGTGGATACGCAGTATTTT.